Listed below are T cell receptor beta chains from one sample, sequenced in a study of read filtering for tumor transcriptome and immune sequencing. Each CDR3 protein is one row after TCRdb ran MiXCR on the reads. The sample has about 63,000 distinct CDR3 sequences, approximately 15% seen once; the top ten hold about 44%. The sequencing input was a population of CD138-negative cells sorted from bone marrow. The origin of the receptors is a donor aged 40 or over with multiple myeloma. Both conserved end residues are part of each CDR3. A D gene is named only where the DNA matches it firmly. Rows may omit the clone size; those that give it use once, few, many or a size class.

>-|TRBJ2-7|-|TRBV28
CASNQGEYEQYF
TGTGCCAGCAACCAGGGCGAGTACGAGCAGTACTTC
>-|TRBJ2-1|-|TRBV6-6
CASTDTYNEQFF
TGTGCCAGCACCGACACCTACAATGAGCAGTTCTTC
>-|TRBJ1-5|many|TRBV4-2
CASSQDGRNNQPQHF
TGTGCCAGCAGCCAGGACGGCAGAAATAATCAGCCCCAGCATTTT
>TRBD1|TRBJ1-5|many|TRBV7-9
CASSLDRGDQPQHF
TGTGCCAGCAGCTTAGACAGGGGAGATCAGCCCCAGCATTTT
>-|TRBJ2-2|-|TRBV7-2
CASSRDPGDTGELFF
TGTGCCAGCAGCCGGGACCCGGGGGACACCGGGGAGCTGTTTTTT
>TRBD1|TRBJ2-1|many|TRBV29-1
CSYRQGYNEQFF
TGCAGCTATAGACAGGGTTACAATGAGCAGTTCTTC
>-|TRBJ2-4|-|TRBV28
CASSSSSEGNIQYF
TGTGCCAGCAGTTCATCTAGCGAGGGAAACATTCAGTACTTC
>-|TRBJ2-7|many|TRBV28
CASSLLRGFEQYF
TGTGCCAGCAGTTTACTCCGGGGGTTCGAGCAGTACTTC
>TRBD2|TRBJ2-5|many|TRBV12-5
CASGLVPSGNQETQYF
TGTGCTAGTGGTTTGGTTCCTAGCGGAAACCAAGAGACCCAGTACTTC
>TRBD2|TRBJ2-3|-|TRBV20-1
CSAIQGTSGRRTQYF
TGCAGTGCAATCCAAGGGACTAGCGGGAGAAGGACGCAGTATTTT
>TRBD2|TRBJ2-3|many|TRBV12-3/TRBV12-4
CASSKEVGGDTQYF
TGTGCCAGCAGCAAAGAAGTGGGAGGGGATACGCAGTATTTT
>TRBD1|TRBJ1-5|few|TRBV5-1
CAISLGTGGGQPQHF
TGCGCCATCAGCTTGGGGACAGGGGGAGGACAGCCCCAGCATTTT
>TRBD1|TRBJ2-1|few|TRBV4-2
CASSRPRTGGGNEQFF
TGTGCCAGCAGCCGTCCCCGGACAGGGGGTGGGAATGAGCAGTTCTTC
>-|TRBJ2-7|many|TRBV7-9
CASSLKSTSGTYEQYF
TGTGCCAGCAGCTTAAAATCGACTAGTGGGACCTACGAGCAGTACTTC
>-|TRBJ1-1|many|TRBV12-3/TRBV12-4
CASSLRREAFF
TGTGCCAGCAGTTTACGGCGAGAAGCTTTCTTT
>-|TRBJ2-3|few|TRBV20-1
CSARDMQMTDTQYF
TGCAGTGCTAGAGATATGCAGATGACAGATACGCAGTATTTT
>TRBD1|TRBJ1-1|many|TRBV27
CASSRGTGGAGNTEAFF
TGTGCCAGCAGTCGGGGGACAGGGGGCGCGGGGAACACTGAAGCTTTCTTT
>-|TRBJ1-4|many|TRBV5-1
CASSLGQHGREKLFF
TGCGCCAGCAGCTTGGGGCAGCATGGTCGTGAAAAACTGTTTTTT
>-|TRBJ2-3|many|TRBV27
CASSLSFQAGTDTQYF
TGTGCCAGCAGTTTATCGTTTCAGGCAGGCACAGATACGCAGTATTTT
>-|TRBJ2-3|many|TRBV29-1
CSVEEGLITDTQYF
TGCAGCGTTGAGGAGGGACTTATCACAGATACGCAGTATTTT
>TRBD2|TRBJ2-5|-|TRBV7-9
CASSTGLQETQYF
TGTGCCAGCAGCACGGGACTACAAGAGACCCAGTACTTC
>-|TRBJ1-6|many|TRBV20-1
CSARAPTPGSTLHF
TGCAGTGCTAGGGCACCGACCCCAGGCTCTACCCTCCACTTT
>-|TRBJ2-1|-|TRBV29-1
CGVEDRRVGEFF
TGCGGCGTTGAAGATCGCAGGGTCGGAGAGTTCTTC
>-|TRBJ2-3|-|TRBV29-1
CSGAHTDTQYF
TGCAGCGGGGCTCACACAGATACGCAGTATTTT
>TRBD2|TRBJ2-7|many|TRBV5-1
CASSKGTSGLSYEQYF
TGCGCCAGCAGTAAGGGGACTAGCGGGCTCTCCTACGAGCAGTACTTC
>TRBD2|TRBJ2-1|many|TRBV6-2/TRBV6-3
CASSYPGLAEYNEQFF
TGTGCCAGCAGTTACCCGGGACTAGCGGAGTACAATGAGCAGTTCTTC
>-|TRBJ2-1|many|TRBV7-2
CASSASMLVTEQFF
TGTGCCAGCAGCGCATCGATGCTAGTCACTGAGCAGTTCTTC
>-|TRBJ1-1|many|TRBV7-9
CASSVPPGAGNTEAFF
TGTGCCAGCAGCGTCCCCCCAGGGGCTGGGAACACTGAAGCTTTCTTT
>-|TRBJ2-1|many|TRBV7-2
CASSPALATGEQFF
TGTGCCAGCAGCCCTGCCCTAGCCACCGGTGAGCAGTTCTTC
>TRBD1|TRBJ1-4|many|TRBV28
CASRITGQGYEKLFF
TGTGCCAGCAGGATTACGGGACAGGGGTATGAAAAACTGTTTTTT
>TRBD1|TRBJ2-4|many|TRBV29-1
CSGRQGGDIQYF
TGCAGCGGTCGACAGGGGGGTGACATTCAGTACTTC
>-|TRBJ2-5|many|TRBV7-3
CASSLSREETQYF
TGTGCCAGCAGCTTAAGCAGGGAGGAGACCCAGTACTTC
>-|TRBJ2-7|many|TRBV7-2
CASSQIFWGTTYYEQYF
TGTGCCAGCAGCCAAATTTTCTGGGGGACAACCTATTACGAGCAGTACTTC
>TRBD1|TRBJ2-5|many|TRBV24-1
CATSDGTGYETQYF
TGTGCCACCAGTGATGGGACAGGTTACGAGACCCAGTACTTC
>-|TRBJ2-2|many|TRBV7-8
CASSLLASSNTGELFF
TGTGCCAGCAGCTTATTAGCAAGTTCGAACACCGGGGAGCTGTTTTTT
>-|TRBJ1-1|many|TRBV12-3/TRBV12-4
CASSLARFEGNTEAFF
TGTGCCAGCAGTTTAGCGCGGTTTGAGGGGAACACTGAAGCTTTCTTT
>TRBD2|TRBJ2-3|many|TRBV7-3
CASKAGLGLTDTQYF
TGTGCCAGCAAAGCGGGACTCGGCCTCACAGATACGCAGTATTTT
>TRBD1|TRBJ2-7|many|TRBV7-2
CASSLNRGYEQYF
TGTGCCAGCAGCTTAAACAGGGGCTACGAGCAGTACTTC
>-|TRBJ2-7|many|TRBV7-9
CASSTGTVGTYEQYF
TGTGCCAGCAGCACCGGGACGGTGGGAACCTACGAGCAGTACTTC
>TRBD1|TRBJ1-1|many|TRBV12-5
CASGSSGGMDTEAFF
TGTGCTAGTGGTTCATCAGGGGGTATGGACACTGAAGCTTTCTTT
>TRBD2|TRBJ2-2|few|TRBV7-6
CAGDPSGSSGELFF
TGTGCCGGGGACCCGAGCGGGAGCTCCGGGGAGCTGTTTTTT
>-|TRBJ2-1|many|TRBV27
CASSLARGEQFF
TGTGCCAGCAGTTTGGCCCGGGGGGAGCAGTTCTTC
>TRBD2|TRBJ2-3|-|TRBV20-1
CSARDLAGGLDTQYF
TGCAGTGCTAGAGACCTAGCGGGAGGGTTGGATACGCAGTATTTT
>-|TRBJ2-1|many|TRBV19
CASGPTGYNEQFF
TGTGCCAGTGGCCCGACAGGTTACAATGAGCAGTTCTTC
>-|TRBJ2-7|many|TRBV6-5
CASSYSRDLSYEQYF
TGTGCCAGCAGTTACTCCCGGGACTTGTCCTACGAGCAGTACTTC
>-|TRBJ2-3|-|TRBV20-1
CSARDRNTATDTQYF
TGCAGTGCTAGAGACCGGAACACCGCCACAGATACGCAGTATTTT
>-|TRBJ1-2|many|TRBV29-1
CSVEDHGYGYTF
TGCAGCGTTGAAGATCATGGATATGGCTACACCTTC
>TRBD1|TRBJ2-5|many|TRBV7-8
CASSVAGTGTETQYF
TGTGCCAGCAGCGTAGCTGGGACAGGGACGGAGACCCAGTACTTC
>TRBD2|TRBJ2-7|many|TRBV6-1
CASSERTSGSYEQYF
TGTGCCAGCAGTGAACGGACTAGCGGGAGCTACGAGCAGTACTTC
>TRBD2|TRBJ2-7|many|TRBV20-1
CSAREPTSELNEQYF
TGCAGTGCTAGAGAGCCCACTAGCGAGCTCAACGAGCAGTACTTC
>-|TRBJ2-6|many|TRBV29-1
CSVERNDRSSGANVLTF
TGCAGCGTTGAACGAAACGACAGGAGCTCTGGGGCCAACGTCCTGACTTTC
>TRBD2|TRBJ2-3|few|TRBV5-6
CASSPGSGRRADTQYF
TGTGCCAGCAGCCCCGGTAGCGGGAGAAGGGCAGATACGCAGTATTTT
>-|TRBJ2-2|many|TRBV20-1
CSARSLGELFF
TGCAGTGCTAGATCCCTGGGGGAGCTGTTTTTT
>-|TRBJ2-3|many|TRBV20-1
CSAREETRADTQYF
TGCAGTGCTAGAGAGGAAACTCGTGCAGATACGCAGTATTTT
>-|TRBJ2-7|-|TRBV30
CAWIAAPYEQYF
TGTGCCTGGATTGCGGCGCCTTACGAGCAGTACTTC
>-|TRBJ2-7|many|TRBV20-1
CSARDRGGYEQYF
TGCAGTGCTAGAGATCGTGGGGGCTACGAGCAGTACTTC
>-|TRBJ2-2|-|TRBV18
CASSPRLIQGTGELFF
TGTGCCAGCTCACCACGGTTGATACAGGGCACCGGGGAGCTGTTTTTT
>-|TRBJ2-2|few|TRBV11-3
CASSLVGGGLGVTGELFF
TGTGCCAGCAGCTTAGTCGGTGGGGGTCTTGGTGTCACCGGGGAGCTGTTTTTT
>TRBD1|TRBJ2-7|many|TRBV29-1
CSVTRTGVGEQYF
TGCAGCGTGACTAGGACAGGGGTGGGCGAGCAGTACTTC
>TRBD1|TRBJ2-7|many|TRBV12-3/TRBV12-4
CASTYQGQGAYEQYF
TGTGCCAGCACCTACCAGGGGCAGGGGGCCTACGAGCAGTACTTC